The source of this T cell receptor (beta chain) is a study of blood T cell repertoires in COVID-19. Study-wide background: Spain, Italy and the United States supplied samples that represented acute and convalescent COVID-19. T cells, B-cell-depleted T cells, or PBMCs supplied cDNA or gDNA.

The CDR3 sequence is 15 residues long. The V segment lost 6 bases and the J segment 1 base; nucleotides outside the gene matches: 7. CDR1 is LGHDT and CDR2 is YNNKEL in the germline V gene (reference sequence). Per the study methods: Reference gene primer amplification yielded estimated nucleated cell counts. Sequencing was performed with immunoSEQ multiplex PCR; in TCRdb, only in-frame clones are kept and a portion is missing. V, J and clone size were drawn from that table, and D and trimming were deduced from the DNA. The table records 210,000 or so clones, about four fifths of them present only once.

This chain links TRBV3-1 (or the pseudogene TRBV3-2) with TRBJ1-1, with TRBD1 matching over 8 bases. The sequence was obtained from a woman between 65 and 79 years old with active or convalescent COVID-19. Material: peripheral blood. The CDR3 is CASRVTGDPNTEAFF. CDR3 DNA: TGTGCCAGCAGGGTGACAGGGGATCCGAACACTGAAGCTTTCTTT.